Below are 29 T cell receptor beta chains sequenced from a single sample in a study of cytomegalovirus exposure and HLA in healthy donors. PCR was performed using 60 Vbeta and 13 Jbeta primers. Clones were read by immunoSEQ multiplex PCR, and TCRdb kept only the in-frame ones, dropping some. The data hold 85,000 to 100,000 clones, with approximately 90% observed a single time. What was sequenced was PBMCs. The receptors originated from a man aged 18-30 years in good health and CMV-seronegative.

The chain recombines TRBV9 with TRBJ2-7, with D possibly being TRBD2 (6 bases). The V gene's germline CDR1 is SGDLS and CDR2 YYNGEE. Trimming stripped 0 bases from V and 4 bases from J, with 14 bases between. The CDR3 covers 15 residues. The CDR3 spells CASSVAASALYEQYF. CDR3 DNA sequence: TGTGCCAGCAGCGTAGCGGCTAGCGCTCTTTACGAGCAGTACTTC.

J is TRBJ1-1 and V is TRBV30; possibly TRBD1 for D (6 bases). The germline CDR1 and CDR2 sequences are GTSNPN and SVGIG (reference sequence). The CDR3 spans 14 residues. V lost 4 bases and J 3 bases, leaving 15 bases between the germline ends. CDR3 amino acids: CAWTRGGADTEAFF. The CDR3 coding sequence is TGTGCCTGGACGCGAGGGGGGGCGGACACTGAAGCTTTCTTT. Variable domain in full (rest from reference TRBV30 and TRBJ1-1): SQTIHQWPATLVQPVGSPLSLECTVEGTSNPNLYWYRQAAGRGLQLLFYSVGIGQISSEVPQNLSASRPQDRQFILSSKKLLLSDSGFYLCAWTRGGADTEAFFGQGTRLTVV.

This sequence joins TRBV18 and TRBJ2-1; perhaps TRBD2 as D (5 bases). The CDR3 spans 15 residues. In germline, CDR1 is KGHSH, CDR2 LQKENI. Between the trimmed V and J ends, which lost 6 bases and 0 bases, there was a span of 12 bases. The CDR3 DNA is TGTGCCAGCTCCCTTGGGGAGAGCTCCTACAATGAGCAGTTCTTC. Its translation: CASSLGESSYNEQFF.

The chain carries TRBV6-1 and TRBJ2-2; tentative D call: TRBD1 (5 bases). This CDR3 is built from 14 residues. The V and J ends lost 7 bases and 2 bases respectively, with 11 bases between them. CDR1 is MNHNS, CDR2 SASEGT, per germline. The CDR3 DNA sequence: TGTGCCAGCATCTGGGGCCGAAACACCGGGGAGCTGTTTTTT. Protein: CASIWGRNTGELFF.

The chain carries TRBV5-4 and TRBJ2-7, with TRBD1 identical over 11 bases. The V segment lost 3 bases and the J segment 4 bases; nucleotides outside the gene matches: 6. Germline V CDR1 and CDR2: SGHNT, YYREEE (reference sequence). This CDR3 has 15 amino acids. The chain's CDR3 is CASSWRGQGAYEQYF. For the CDR3, the DNA is TGTGCCAGCAGCTGGCGAGGACAGGGGGCGTACGAGCAGTACTTC.

The rearrangement links TRBV2 to TRBJ1-5, with 12 nucleotides matching TRBD1. V dropped 7 bases and J dropped 0; count of bases not matched to a gene: 10. Germline assignment: CDR1 SNHLY and CDR2 FYNNEI. The CDR3 has 18 residues. The CDR3 nucleotides are TGTGCCAGCAAAGGGGACAGGGGGCGGTTGGGTAGCAATCAGCCCCAGCATTTT. It codes for CASKGDRGRLGSNQPQHF.

This chain joins TRBV4-3 and TRBJ2-1; TRBD2 matches at 9 bases. Germline loops: CDR1 LGHNA, CDR2 YSLEER. V lost 1 base to trimming and J lost 7 bases; unmatched junction nucleotides: 8. This CDR3 has 16 residues. The CDR3: CASSQGESSGKNEQFF. In nucleotides, the CDR3 is TGCGCCAGCAGCCAAGGGGAGTCTAGCGGGAAGAATGAGCAGTTCTTC.

CDR3 sequence (DNA): TGCAGTGCTAGACAGGGTAGCGAGCAGTACTTC. Translated: CSARQGSEQYF. The V call is TRBV20-1, the J call TRBJ2-7; maybe TRBD1 (5 bases). Germline lookup yields CDR1 DFQATT and CDR2 SNEGSKA (reference sequence). V was pared by 2 bases and J by 6 bases, with 8 bases between. The CDR3 runs to 11 residues.

The rearrangement joins TRBV7-3 to TRBJ2-1; TRBD2 agrees at 8 bases. The V gene's germline CDR1 is SGHTA and CDR2 FQGTGA. The V segment lost 5 bases and the J segment 8 bases; nucleotides outside the gene matches: 5. This CDR3 region has 13 residues. CDR3 sequence reads: CASSGTSIHEQFF. The CDR3 DNA sequence: TGTGCCAGCAGCGGGACTAGTATCCATGAGCAGTTCTTC.

The V and J genes are TRBV6-5 and TRBJ1-4; D possibly corresponds to TRBD1 (5 bases). The CDR3 sequence is 14 residues long. V lost 5 bases and J lost 8, with 15 bases in between. Germline V lookup: CDR1 MNHEY, CDR2 SVGAGI. CDR3 sequence reads: CASSLGGVGEKLFF. DNA for the CDR3: TGTGCCAGCAGTCTTGGAGGGGTTGGAGAAAAACTGTTTTTT.

The chain employs TRBV7-2 and TRBJ2-5, with 9 bases identical to TRBD1. The CDR3 spans 15 residues. The junction had 8 bases not matched to a gene; V was cut back by 1 base and J by 8 bases. Per the germline V gene, CDR1 is SGHTA and CDR2 is FQGNSA. The CDR3 coding sequence is TGTGCCAGCAGCTTAGGGGGAGGGACAGGGTCAACCCAGTACTTC. Amino acids: CASSLGGGTGSTQYF.

This chain uses TRBV5-4 with TRBJ2-2, with TRBD1 as a possible D gene (6 bases). The CDR3 runs to 16 residues. In germline, CDR1 is SGHNT, CDR2 YYREEE (reference sequence). V gave up 2 bases and J gave up 5 bases, with 16 bases separating them. In nucleotides, the CDR3 is TGTGCCAGCAGCTTACCGCAGGGGCAGCTTACCGGGGAGCTGTTTTTT. Protein product: CASSLPQGQLTGELFF.

This clone appeared a single time. V usage is TRBV15 and J usage is TRBJ1-5; D possibly corresponds to TRBD1 (6 bases). The germline V gene has CDR1 LNHNV and CDR2 YYDKDF (reference sequence). CDR3 length: 15 residues. V dropped 0 bases and J dropped 7 bases, with 13 bases sitting between them. For the CDR3, the DNA is TGTGCCACCAGCAGAGACAGGGGCCCTTGGCAGCCCCAGCATTTT. Translation: CATSRDRGPWQPQHF.

This clone has just one count. J is TRBJ2-1 and V is TRBV7-2; D is possibly TRBD1 (5 bases). This CDR3 has 15 amino acids. The V end was cut by 4 bases, the J end by 3 bases, with 13 bases between. In germline, CDR1 is SGHTA, CDR2 FQGNSA. This CDR3 is CASSSNRRVYNEQFF. The CDR3 DNA reads TGTGCCAGCAGCTCCAACAGGAGAGTCTACAATGAGCAGTTCTTC.

This chain links TRBV5-1 with TRBJ2-7; D gene uncertain. The CDR3 spans 13 residues. Trimming left V 0 bases short and J 1 base short, with 5 bases between. Per germline, CDR1 SGHRS and CDR2 YFSETQ. The CDR3 reads CASSLVESYEQYF. CDR3 sequence (DNA): TGCGCCAGCAGCTTGGTGGAGTCCTACGAGCAGTACTTC.

The CDR3 spells CASSALSGANNEQFF. The CDR3 DNA reads TGTGCCAGCAGCGCCCTCAGCGGGGCTAACAATGAGCAGTTCTTC. This rearrangement joins TRBV6-5 to TRBJ2-1; 7 bases are shared with TRBD2. CDR3 length: 15 amino acids. J gave up 5 bases and V 6 bases, and 10 bases lay outside the gene matches. Germline V CDR1 and CDR2: MNHEY, SVGAGI.

This chain joins TRBV5-6 and TRBJ2-5; 9 nucleotides align to TRBD1. The DNA end is a closer match to TRBJ2-7, so the J assignment may be wrong. Germline lookup yields CDR1 SGHDT and CDR2 YYEEEE. The CDR3 runs 17 residues. CDR3 sequence reads: CASSGTGGANLPYEQYF. The CDR3 DNA reads TGTGCCAGCAGCGGAACAGGGGGCGCGAATCTCCCCTACGAGCAGTACTTC.

This clone is a singleton in its sample. The chain uses TRBV7-3 and TRBJ2-1, with 10 bases lining up with TRBD2. The CDR3 runs to 13 residues. Germline V gene sequence: CDR1 SGHTA, CDR2 FQGTGA. With V trimmed by 5 bases and J by 9 bases, 4 bases remained unmatched. The CDR3 spells CASSPAGGPEQFF. The CDR3 nucleotides are TGTGCCAGCAGCCCAGCGGGAGGGCCTGAGCAGTTCTTC.

This rearrangement joins TRBV6-5 to TRBJ2-7; 7 bases agree with TRBD2. Germline V lookup: CDR1 MNHEY, CDR2 SVGAGI. Germline trimming cut 2 bases from V and 4 bases from J; bases unmatched to any gene: 8. The CDR3 runs to 15 residues. The DNA for the CDR3 is TGTGCCAGCAGTTACGGGGGGGAGGGCCGTTACGAGCAGTACTTC. Translation: CASSYGGEGRYEQYF.

In this sample, this clone turned up once. V is TRBV30 and J is TRBJ1-4; D call uncertain. Trimming took off 3 bases at V and 8 bases at J, with 19 bases between the two ends. The CDR3 spans 15 residues. Germline-derived CDR1 and CDR2 are GTSNPN and SVGIG (reference sequence). This chain's CDR3 is CAWRSHFEGAEKLFF. The CDR3 DNA reads as TGTGCCTGGAGATCTCATTTTGAGGGCGCGGAAAAACTGTTTTTT. The full variable domain, rest sourced from reference TRBV30 and TRBJ1-4, is SQTIHQWPATLVQPVGSPLSLECTVEGTSNPNLYWYRQAAGRGLQLLFYSVGIGQISSEVPQNLSASRPQDRQFILSSKKLLLSDSGFYLCAWRSHFEGAEKLFFGSGTQLSVL.

This clone occurred once. The V gene is TRBV5-6, the J gene TRBJ2-5, with TRBD1 matching over 9 bases. CDR1 is SGHDT, CDR2 YYEEEE, per germline. After removal of 1 base from V and 2 bases from J, the junction contained 12 bases not matched to a gene. This CDR3 contains 18 residues. CDR3 nucleotide sequence: TGTGCCAGCAGCTTGATTTGGGGTCGGGACAGGGAACAAGAGACCCAGTACTTC. This encodes CASSLIWGRDREQETQYF.

The count of this clone is one. The chain joins TRBV5-1 to TRBJ2-7; possibly TRBD1 for D (7 bases). This CDR3 spans 15 amino acids. With 5 bases removed from V and 2 bases from J, the gap between germline ends came to 17 bases. Germline V gives CDR1 SGHRS, CDR2 YFSETQ. CDR3 region: CASRTAGQSTYEQYF. As DNA, the CDR3 is TGCGCCAGCAGAACGGCGGGACAGTCTACCTACGAGCAGTACTTC.

V is TRBV7-9 and J is TRBJ1-2, with D maybe TRBD1 (6 bases). Germline-derived CDR1 and CDR2 are SEHNR and FQNEAQ (reference sequence). The CDR3 has 14 residues. V was trimmed by 1 base and J by 5 bases, leaving 11 bases between them. This CDR3 reads CASSLEGVRYGYTF. The DNA for the CDR3 is TGTGCCAGCAGCTTAGAGGGGGTGCGGTATGGCTACACCTTC.

This chain connects TRBV11-2 to TRBJ2-7; 9 bases line up with TRBD1. This CDR3 spans 13 amino acids. CDR1 and CDR2 from the germline V gene are SGHAT and FQNNGV. The J segment lost 9 bases and the V segment lost 3 bases, leaving 6 bases of the junction unmatched. CDR3 protein: CASSFTGGAGQYF. The CDR3 nucleotides are TGTGCCAGCAGCTTTACAGGGGGCGCGGGGCAGTACTTC.

DNA for the CDR3: TGCGCCAGCAGCTTGGCCCTGGCGGCAGCGGCGCTTGGGGAGACCCAGTACTTC. Translating it yields CASSLALAAAALGETQYF. The rearrangement uses TRBV5-1 and TRBJ2-5, with D perhaps matching TRBD2 (5 bases). Trimming shortened V by 0 bases and J by 5 bases, and 23 bases separated the two germline ends. CDR1 SGHRS and CDR2 YFSETQ come from the germline V gene. The CDR3 runs 18 residues.

This chain joins TRBV30 and TRBJ2-5; D might be TRBD2 (7 bases). Germline V gene lookup returns CDR1 GTSNPN and CDR2 SVGIG (reference sequence). The CDR3 loop spans 15 amino acids. The V and J ends lost 1 base and 5 bases respectively, with 17 bases between them. The CDR3 DNA reads as TGTGCCTGGAGTGCGACAAGGGGGACTACGGAGACCCAGTACTTC. Protein sequence: CAWSATRGTTETQYF.

The chain links TRBV28 to TRBJ1-1; 9 nucleotides line up with TRBD1. CDR3 length: 15 residues. Losses at the gene ends were 9 bases for V and 1 base for J; bases not matched to a gene: 9. Germline assignment: CDR1 MDHEN and CDR2 SYDVKM. The CDR3 loop is CASLTGGGGNTEAFF. The CDR3 DNA reads TGTGCCAGTTTAACAGGGGGCGGGGGGAACACTGAAGCTTTCTTT.

The genes are TRBV4-1 and TRBJ1-1; no definite D call. This CDR3 comprises 16 residues. The germline CDR1 and CDR2 sequences are MGHRA and YSYEKL. V was cut by 2 bases and J by 5 bases, with 18 bases left in between. CDR3 bases: TGCGCCAGCAGCCAAAGCCTAGGATCTCTCGGGACTGAAGCTTTCTTT. Residues: CASSQSLGSLGTEAFF.

The genes are TRBV28 and TRBJ2-4; D gene uncertain. CDR1 is MDHEN, CDR2 SYDVKM, per germline. Trimming left V 5 bases short and J 16 bases short, with 18 bases between. This CDR3 comprises 12 residues. CDR3 DNA: TGTGCCAGCAGTCAGCGTTCAACGGAGAACTACTTC. It encodes CASSQRSTENYF.